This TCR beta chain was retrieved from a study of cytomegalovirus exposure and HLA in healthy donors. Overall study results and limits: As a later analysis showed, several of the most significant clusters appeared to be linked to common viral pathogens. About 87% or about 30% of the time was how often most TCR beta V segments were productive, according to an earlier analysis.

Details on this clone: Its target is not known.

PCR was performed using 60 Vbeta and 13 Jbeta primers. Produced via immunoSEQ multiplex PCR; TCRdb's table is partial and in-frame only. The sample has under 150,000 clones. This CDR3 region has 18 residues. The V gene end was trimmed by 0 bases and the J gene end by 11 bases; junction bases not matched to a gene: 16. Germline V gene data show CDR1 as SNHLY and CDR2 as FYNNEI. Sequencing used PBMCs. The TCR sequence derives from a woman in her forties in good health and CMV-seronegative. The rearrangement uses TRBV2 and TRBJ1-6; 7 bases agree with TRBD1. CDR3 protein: CASSEALQLGTVVAPLHF. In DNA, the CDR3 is TGTGCCAGCAGTGAAGCGCTTCAGTTGGGGACAGTGGTGGCACCCCTCCACTTT.